A selection of T cell receptor beta chains follows, all from one sample in a study of T-cell reconstitution after alpha-beta-depleted transplantation in children. TCRdb re-derived calls from the PCR reads in MiXCR, one entry per CDR3 protein. Of roughly 400,000 distinct CDR3 sequences detected, roughly 22% appear once; the ten largest clones hold around 4%. The sequencing here drew on PBMCs from the stem cell graft donor, taken from the stem cell graft. The receptors were sampled from a human donor who donated a stem cell graft to a child with acute myeloid leukemia. The conserved cysteine and the conserved F or W are not part of the CDR3 here. Size values are once, few and many counts, or a class for expanded clones, and some rows have none.

len | abundance | v_gene | CDR3aa
11 | NA | TRBV18 | ASSPPTEYEQY
11 | many | TRBV12-3/TRBV12-4 | ASSSSGSQPQH
10 | NA | TRBV4-1 | ASSQGTAEAF
14 | NA | TRBV15 | ATSRDPDPSTDTQY
13 | NA | TRBV12-3/TRBV12-4 | ASIRNGGANYGYT
11 | many | TRBV20-1 | SAQLDTNYGYT
15 | many | TRBV20-1 | SASPWVASQTAGEQF
12 | many | TRBV6-5 | ASSTGTGPYGYT
14 | NA | TRBV7-2 | ASSYPGLAFGGEQF
13 | many | TRBV12-3/TRBV12-4 | ASSLADRGQETQY
13 | NA | TRBV20-1 | SARPLNSGANVLT
13 | many | TRBV20-1 | SARDLTVNQETQY
13 | few | TRBV20-1 | SAPHSGSGRETQY
13 | many | TRBV20-1 | SARKGAGGSDTQY
14 | NA | TRBV4-3 | ASSQDYGDRGGGYT
12 | few | TRBV28 | ASSPYTGNTEAF
12 | many | TRBV28 | ASSLGPGSDEQY
12 | few | TRBV4-2 | ASSQDGGTGELF
14 | once | TRBV11-1 | ASSLPTSGPYNEQF
13 | NA | TRBV4-3 | ASSQDGAARNTIY
12 | NA | TRBV20-1 | SASKAGGRNEQF
9 | NA | TRBV29-1 | SGGGSYGYT
11 | many | TRBV28 | ASSNRERETQY
12 | many | TRBV9 | ASSTGLGSYEQY
14 | many | TRBV7-2 | ASSSTIAGGTYEQY
11 | few | TRBV12-3/TRBV12-4 | ASRPGVPGELF
13 | NA | TRBV5-1 | ASSISSGRTDTQY
13 | NA | TRBV27 | ASSRGAGPNYGYT
11 | many | TRBV29-1 | SVEKNKNTEAF
12 | few | TRBV29-1 | SVEETGGAYEQY
13 | few | TRBV20-1 | SASRWAGTGVEQY
12 | many | TRBV12-3/TRBV12-4 | ASSLLQTNTEAF
13 | NA | TRBV4-1 | ASSQEGQGAYEQY
11 | NA | TRBV27 | ASSLSILDEQF
11 | many | TRBV28 | ASRSPGSRGYT
16 | NA | TRBV5-1 | ASSLEGHFPSGANVLT
11 | NA | TRBV4-2 | ASSHTPGAEQF
11 | few | TRBV6-2/TRBV6-3 | ASSYRQSLEAF
11 | NA | TRBV29-1 | SVAADPTDTQY
13 | NA | TRBV4-1 | ASSQLSTEFYEQY